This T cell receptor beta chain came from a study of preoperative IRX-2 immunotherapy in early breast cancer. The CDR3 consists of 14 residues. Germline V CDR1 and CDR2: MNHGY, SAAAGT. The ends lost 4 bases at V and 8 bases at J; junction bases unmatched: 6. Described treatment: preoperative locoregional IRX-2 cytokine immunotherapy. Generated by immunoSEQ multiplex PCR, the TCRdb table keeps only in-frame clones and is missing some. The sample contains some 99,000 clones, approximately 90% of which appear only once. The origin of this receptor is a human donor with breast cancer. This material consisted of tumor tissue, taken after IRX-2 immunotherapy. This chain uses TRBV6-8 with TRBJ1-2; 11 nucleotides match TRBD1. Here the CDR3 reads CASSWGTGGRGYTF. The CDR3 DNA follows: TGTGCCAGCAGTTGGGGGACAGGGGGTAGAGGCTACACCTTC.